These T cell receptor beta chains were read from a single sample in a study of cytomegalovirus exposure and HLA in healthy donors. Using immunoSEQ multiplex PCR, the repertoire was profiled, and TCRdb retains in-frame clones only, with some absent. The sample contains approximately 180,000 clones, roughly 77% of which appear only once. The sequenced sample consisted of PBMCs. The source is a woman aged 45-65 years in good health and CMV-seronegative. Both conserved end residues are part of each CDR3. Each record gives: V gene, J gene, D gene, CDR3 protein. The D gene is left open where the match is weak.

TRBV2	TRBJ2-7	TRBD2	CASGTSGYEQYF
TRBV5-1	TRBJ2-1	NA	CASSLGVGARYNEQFF
TRBV27	TRBJ2-7	TRBD2	CASSWVAGGSYEQYF
TRBV2	TRBJ2-5	TRBD1	CGTGLAETQYF
TRBV9	TRBJ1-2	NA	CASRGVYGYTF
TRBV28	TRBJ2-5	TRBD1	CASSQQGDHQETQYF
TRBV4-1	TRBJ2-1	TRBD2	CASSHPLAGGPYNEQFF
TRBV6-1	TRBJ2-1	TRBD1	CASRPGQPSYNEQFF
TRBV5-1	TRBJ1-1	NA	CASSLAAERNTEAFF
TRBV28	TRBJ1-2	NA	CASRPEGAGLSGYTF
TRBV25-1	TRBJ1-1	TRBD1	CASSEYSQGETEAFF
TRBV19	TRBJ1-5	TRBD1	CATRTTGGTYSNQPQHF
TRBV11-3	TRBJ2-1	NA	CASSFARYNEQFF
TRBV14	TRBJ2-3	NA	CASSQDQLRGRTDTQYF
TRBV18	TRBJ1-1	NA	CASSLVLGGTEAFF
TRBV4-3	TRBJ1-2	TRBD1	CASSQDLPQGDGYTF
TRBV28	TRBJ2-3	TRBD2	CASSYHPSGGTDTQYF